This paragraph covers one T cell receptor beta chain sequence. This record belongs to a study of blood T cell repertoires in COVID-19. TCRdb keeps only in-frame clones here, not all; method: immunoSEQ multiplex PCR. Of roughly 140,000 clones in the sample, roughly 77% are singletons; the top ten hold about 3.9%. The clonotype originates from a man between 60 and 75 years old with acute or convalescent COVID-19. Specimen: peripheral blood.

The CDR3 DNA reads as TGTGCCAGCAGTCTGACAGGGGGTGCGGGTGGTAACTATGGCTACACCTTC. Its protein is CASSLTGGAGGNYGYTF. The V call is TRBV6-6, the J call TRBJ1-2; 9 nucleotides align to TRBD1. V gave up 5 bases and J gave up 1 base; unmatched junction bases: 11. Germline CDR1 reads MNHNY; CDR2 reads SVGAGI (reference sequence). The length of the CDR3 is 17 residues.